This T cell receptor (beta chain) came from a study of human T cells and chemical hapten exposure. V gave up 8 bases and J gave up 1 base, with 11 bases separating them. The CDR3 covers 13 residues. This clonotype was recorded at least ten times. The time point: patch test 2, 6 weeks after DPC sensitization. The treatment is: therapeutic diphenylcyclopropenone sensitization with weekly scalp DPC. The study used a library that attached unique molecular identifiers to individual cDNA molecules. In the authors' workflow: Individual samples carried between roughly 23,224 and 700,000 TCRs, with roughly 95,000 as the median. TCRdb called the RACE reads again in MiXCR, with one record for every CDR3 protein. TCRdb's processing, not the authors', yielded these V and J calls. The sample includes about 350,000 distinct CDR3 sequences, about 6.3% seen only once; the top ten take approximately 5.4%.

J is TRBJ1-1 and V is TRBV12-3 or TRBV12-4; tentative D call: TRBD1 (5 bases). The sequenced sample was whole blood, obtained in connection with sensitization to the hapten diphenylcyclopropenone (DPC). The sequence came from a woman aged 18 to 35 with alopecia areata. Some clones in this sample may be carry-over from other donors' samples. This CDR3 is CASAITGNTEAFF. The CDR3 bases are TGTGCCAGCGCCATCACAGGGAACACTGAAGCTTTCTTT.